The T cell receptor beta chain under discussion was sequenced for a study of T-cell memory formation after mild COVID-19. Study findings and constraints: Among CD4+ contracting clones, most were CM and EM, and CD8+ ones EMRA. A second wave expanding day 15 to 37 was CD4+-biased; contracting clones were balanced.

The germline V gene has CDR1 KGHDR and CDR2 SFDVKD. Trimming cost V 2 bases and J 4 bases, with 14 bases left between them. This CDR3 spans 16 amino acids. 5'RACE primed from the constant segment yielded TCR alpha and TCR beta cDNA libraries bearing sample barcodes and UMIs. TCRdb reanalysed the 5' RACE reads using MiXCR and keeps one entry per CDR3 protein. This repertoire shows fewer than 650,000 distinct CDR3 sequences, 15% to 20% found once; its top ten account for 8.1%. Comments on this clonotype: Its antigen is unidentified.

The sample was PBMCs or a T cell subset sorted from them (not recorded which). The chain employs TRBV24-1 and TRBJ2-1; perhaps D is TRBD1 or TRBD2 (5 bases each). This receptor was taken from an adult woman who had mild COVID-19 (a few samples of this study predate the infection). Cell type and time point are not known. This CDR3 is CATSDSRDPGYNEQFF. CDR3 nucleotides: TGTGCCACCAGTGATTCTCGGGACCCGGGGTACAATGAGCAGTTCTTC.